This TCR beta chain was sequenced in a study of T-cell reconstitution after alpha-beta-depleted transplantation in children. V lost 3 bases to trimming and J lost 4 bases; unmatched junction nucleotides: 8. The CDR3 has 16 amino acids. CDR1 is SGHRS and CDR2 is YFSETQ in the germline V gene. Unique molecular identifiers were built into the TCRbeta library. TCRdb called the PCR reads again in MiXCR, with one record for every CDR3 protein. The table has about 300,000 distinct CDR3 sequences, around 10% seen once; the top ten hold 7% to 9.5%. V and J are TRBV5-1 and TRBJ2-5; 11 nucleotides agree with TRBD2. This specimen was PBMCs, taken before TCRalphabeta/CD19-depleted stem cell transplant. The receptor's source is a boy under two years old with acute myeloid leukemia, due to receive a stem cell transplant. The CDR3 spells CASSSPLAGAGETQYF. The CDR3 DNA reads as TGCGCCAGCAGCTCCCCACTAGCGGGGGCTGGAGAGACCCAGTACTTC.